The rows below give T cell receptor beta chains drawn from one sample of a study of vaccination effects on CD4 cells after COVID-19. These TCRs' antigens remain unknown. Measured with immunoSEQ multiplex PCR; TCRdb has only the in-frame clones, and not every one. Of roughly 52,000 clones detected, around 70% appear once; the ten largest clones hold around 17%. Sequencing was performed on CD4+ T cells from PBMCs cultured with SARS-CoV-2 spike peptides, taken before COVID-19 vaccination. These receptors were collected from a human donor who received a COVID-19 vaccine. CDR3s include the opening cysteine and the closing phenylalanine or tryptophan.

cdr3_aa v_call
CAWSGGQPGDGNTIYF TRBV30
CASSLRVGELFF TRBV19
CASSPDSHNEQFF TRBV5-1
CASSPRGQGVYGYTF TRBV7-9
CATSDPGTVSTDTQYF TRBV24-1
CASRWNTEAFF TRBV19
CASSTPRGGAYEQYF TRBV27
CASSRAGETQYF TRBV2
CASRVQGYGAYNSPLHF TRBV2
CASSLAERARTDTQYF TRBV7-2
CASSLAGQGNEKLFF TRBV5-1
CSAGQGGNTGELFF TRBV29-1
CSVVPGTSKETQYF TRBV29-1
CASSSRHPYGYTF TRBV12-3/TRBV12-4
CAIGASGSEQYF TRBV10-3
CASSQDRAARGELFF TRBV4-1
CASSPGLAGATDTQYF TRBV18
CAWSTPGADIQYF TRBV30
CASSSTAGQKAYNEQFF TRBV7-2
CASRGAGGGYEQYF TRBV2
CASSIGQGNYGYTF TRBV19
CASSGAASNNSPLHF TRBV2
CASSYSYRGTYEQYF TRBV6-5
CASSYIGNTEAFF TRBV6-5
CASFRDREVSGANVLTF TRBV2
CSVLQGVRNTEAFF TRBV29-1
CASSQDFDGELFF TRBV4-3
CASSYGSGRTEAFF TRBV6-2/TRBV6-3
CASTSMGLPTDTQYF TRBV19
CAWRRQTTYGYTF TRBV30
CASSYGTGGGSYTF TRBV3-1/TRBV3-2
CASPTGAAYGYTF TRBV30
CASSPDRVGANVLTF TRBV19
CASSSRDIAKEQYF TRBV9
CASSLALGNTEAFF TRBV7-9
CSVDRGTSGRDGEFF TRBV29-1
CASSLFGYGYTF TRBV12-3/TRBV12-4
CASSLRQGGAGELFF TRBV7-2
CASLRGPSTDTQYF TRBV5-1
CASSARVTAEAFF TRBV27